A single sample gave rise to the 28 T cell receptor beta chains below, sequenced in a study of radiation and T cells in renal cell carcinoma. Here immunoSEQ multiplex PCR was the method, and the copy in TCRdb shows in-frame clones only, minus some. The sample records 20,000 to 30,000 clones, around 85% being singletons. Specified time point: blood 2 weeks post-SBRT. Treatment indicated: 15 Gy SBRT to primary tumor, nephrectomy 4 weeks later. The sample here was blood, taken from a patient whose treatment included radiotherapy and nephrectomy. All receptors derive from a man in his 60s with renal cell carcinoma.

The chain combines TRBV2 with TRBJ1-5; 9 nucleotides agree with TRBD1. The CDR3 is made up of 14 amino acids. V shed 5 bases, J shed 4 bases, and the junction held 3 bases outside the gene matches. From germline, CDR1 is SNHLY and CDR2 FYNNEI. CDR3 coding DNA: TGTGCCAGCAGTAGACAGGGGGAGAATCAGCCCCAGCATTTT. Its protein product is CASSRQGENQPQHF.

The J gene is TRBJ1-1, the V gene TRBV4-3; 7 nucleotides agree with TRBD1. The CDR3 is 15 residues long. The V segment lost 1 base and the J segment 5 bases; nucleotides outside the gene matches: 7. Germline V CDR1 and CDR2: LGHNA, YSLEER. The DNA of the CDR3 is TGCGCCAGCAGCCAAGGAAGGGGGCGAGGGACTGAAGCTTTCTTT. Its translation: CASSQGRGRGTEAFF.

The chain uses TRBV30 and TRBJ2-5; 7 bases line up with TRBD1. The V gene end was trimmed by 2 bases and the J gene end by 9 bases; junction bases not matched to a gene: 12. The CDR3 covers 14 residues. The V gene's germline CDR1 is GTSNPN and CDR2 SVGIG (reference sequence). CDR3 residues: CAWSLTGQRGSQYF. CDR3 nucleotides: TGTGCCTGGAGTTTGACGGGACAGAGGGGGTCCCAGTACTTC.

The chain employs TRBV18 and TRBJ2-3; 9 positions match TRBD2. V shed 6 bases, J shed 2 bases, and the junction held 6 bases outside the gene matches. CDR1 and CDR2 from the germline V gene are KGHSH and LQKENI. This CDR3 region has 15 residues. The CDR3: CASSGGLALTDTQYF. CDR3 sequence (DNA): TGTGCCAGCTCGGGGGGACTAGCTCTCACAGATACGCAGTATTTT.

The genes are TRBV7-6 and TRBJ2-2, with TRBD1 matching over 8 bases. Per the germline V gene, CDR1 is SGHVS and CDR2 is FNYEAQ. The CDR3 is 14 amino acids. V gave up 8 bases and J gave up 1 base; unmatched junction bases: 3. CDR3: CASAGQGNTGELFF. CDR3 nucleotides: TGTGCCAGCGCTGGACAGGGGAACACCGGGGAGCTGTTTTTT.

This sequence joins TRBV6-5 and TRBJ2-2, with D perhaps TRBD2 (6 bases). This CDR3 comprises 15 residues. Trimming took off 6 bases at V and 5 bases at J, with 16 bases between the two ends. The germline V gene encodes CDR1 MNHEY and CDR2 SVGAGI. CDR3 bases: TGTGCCAGCAGGCCTAAGGTTGGGGGGACCGGGGAGCTGTTTTTT. It codes for CASRPKVGGTGELFF.

The gene calls are TRBV28 and TRBJ1-2; TRBD1 matches 7 bases. Germline loops: CDR1 MDHEN, CDR2 SYDVKM. Trimming took 3 bases from V and 8 from J; bases not matched to a gene: 9. This CDR3 region has 14 residues. CDR3: CASSLATGRGGYTF. The CDR3, as DNA: TGTGCCAGCAGTTTGGCGACAGGGAGAGGGGGCTACACCTTC.

The sample holds one count of this clone. The gene calls are TRBV6-6 and TRBJ2-3, with 11 bases lining up with TRBD2. This CDR3 contains 15 residues. CDR1 MNHNY and CDR2 SVGAGI come from the germline V gene (reference sequence). V was pared by 10 bases and J by 0 bases, with 6 bases of the junction left unmatched. CDR3 in amino acids: CAIRTSGYSTDTQYF. CDR3 nucleotide sequence: TGTGCCATCAGGACTAGCGGGTATAGCACAGATACGCAGTATTTT.

The rearrangement links TRBV2 to TRBJ1-2; no clear D. Germline V gene lookup returns CDR1 SNHLY and CDR2 FYNNEI. Trimming left V 3 bases short and J 2 bases short, with 10 bases between. This CDR3 contains 14 residues. CDR3 in amino acids: CASSDLTSNYGYTF. In DNA form, the CDR3 reads TGTGCCAGCAGTGACCTCACAAGCAACTATGGCTACACCTTC.

The chain carries TRBV19 and TRBJ1-1; tentative D call: TRBD1 (6 bases). The V end was cut by 5 bases, the J end by 4 bases, with 14 bases between. CDR1 LNHDA and CDR2 SQIVND come from the germline V gene (reference sequence). The CDR3 spans 14 residues. The CDR3 DNA is TGTGCCAGTAGTGATCACAGGGCCAGCACTGAAGCTTTCTTT. Translated: CASSDHRASTEAFF.

This chain's CDR3 is CASSIGGRSTDTQYF. The CDR3 coding sequence is TGTGCCAGTAGTATCGGCGGGAGGAGTACAGATACGCAGTATTTT. The chain carries TRBV19 and TRBJ2-3, with 8 nucleotides matching TRBD2. Germline trimming cut 3 bases from V and 3 bases from J; bases unmatched to any gene: 5. Germline CDR1 and CDR2: LNHDA and SQIVND (reference sequence). CDR3 length: 15 residues.

The rearrangement uses TRBV7-2 and TRBJ1-2, with TRBD1 matching 8 bases. The CDR3 totals 14 residues. J gave up 8 bases and V 7 bases, and 12 bases lay outside the gene matches. Germline V gene lookup returns CDR1 SGHTA and CDR2 FQGNSA. CDR3 in DNA: TGTGCCAGCACCTTCCAGGGGGCCGTGAGCGGCTACACCTTC. Translated, it gives CASTFQGAVSGYTF.

The J gene is TRBJ1-3, the V gene TRBV5-1; TRBD1 aligns across 8 bases. The CDR3 totals 16 residues. V trimming: 4 bases; J trimming: 2 bases; junction bases outside the gene matches: 8. Per germline, CDR1 SGHRS and CDR2 YFSETQ. CDR3 sequence reads: CASSPRTGGPGNTIYF. As DNA, the CDR3 is TGCGCCAGCAGCCCCCGAACAGGGGGGCCTGGAAACACCATATATTTT. The whole variable domain, filled in from reference TRBV5-1 and TRBJ1-3, reads KAGVTQTPRYLIKTRGQQVTLSCSPISGHRSVSWYQQTPGQGLQFLFEYFSETQRNKGNFPGRFSGRQFSNSRSEMNVSTLELGDSALYLCASSPRTGGPGNTIYFGEGSWLTVV.

The chain joins TRBV7-9 to TRBJ1-1; D is unclear. The CDR3 runs 12 residues. Germline loops: CDR1 SEHNR, CDR2 FQNEAQ (reference sequence). V was trimmed by 2 bases and J by 3 bases, leaving 4 bases between them. CDR3 sequence (DNA): TGTGCCAGCAGCTTAATCGACACTGAAGCTTTCTTT. Encoded protein: CASSLIDTEAFF.

V is TRBV2 and J is TRBJ1-6, with TRBD1 as a possible D gene (5 bases). The ends were cut back, 8 bases at V and 7 bases at J, with 9 bases in the middle. The CDR3 totals 12 residues. The germline CDR1 and CDR2 sequences are SNHLY and FYNNEI. CDR3 sequence reads: CASCGDNSPLHF. CDR3 DNA sequence: TGTGCCAGCTGTGGGGACAATTCACCCCTCCACTTT.

This clone was observed once. This chain joins TRBV7-2 and TRBJ2-7, with TRBD2 matching 9 bases. V trimming: 5 bases; J trimming: 0 bases; junction bases outside the gene matches: 8. This CDR3 has 16 residues. Germline V gives CDR1 SGHTA, CDR2 FQGNSA. The CDR3 bases are TGTGCCAGCAGCCCTCTCCTAGCGGGGTTCTCCTACGAGCAGTACTTC. It yields the protein CASSPLLAGFSYEQYF. Variable domain in full (rest from reference TRBV7-2 and TRBJ2-7): GAGVSQSPSNKVTEKGKDVELRCDPISGHTALYWYRQSLGQGLEFLIYFQGNSAPDKSGLPSDRFSAERTGGSVSTLTIQRTQQEDSAVYLCASSPLLAGFSYEQYFGPGTRLTVT.

V usage is TRBV5-4 and J usage is TRBJ2-3; 12 nucleotides line up with TRBD2. The germline V gene has CDR1 SGHNT and CDR2 YYREEE (reference sequence). The trim removed 2 bases at V and 2 bases at J, leaving 3 bases unmatched. The CDR3 extends over 16 amino acids. CDR3 sequence (DNA): TGTGCCAGCAGCTTAAGACTAGCGGGAGTCACAGATACGCAGTATTTT. Translated: CASSLRLAGVTDTQYF.

The J gene is TRBJ2-7, the V gene TRBV2, with 7 positions matching TRBD1. CDR1 is SNHLY, CDR2 FYNNEI, per germline. This CDR3 comprises 12 residues. After removal of 6 bases from V and 3 bases from J, the junction contained 2 bases not matched to a gene. The DNA for the CDR3 is TGTGCCAGCAGGGGGGACAGCTACGAGCAGTACTTC. Residues: CASRGDSYEQYF.

CDR3 nucleotides: TGTGCCAGCAGTTTCGGGGAGGGCTATGGCTACACCTTC. Translation: CASSFGEGYGYTF. This chain uses TRBV28 with TRBJ1-2; D is unclear. V lost 3 bases and J 4 bases, leaving 9 bases between the germline ends. The CDR3 has 13 amino acids. Germline V lookup: CDR1 MDHEN, CDR2 SYDVKM.

The sample holds a few counts of this clone. This chain links TRBV2 with TRBJ1-5, with D perhaps TRBD1 (6 bases). Germline V gene data show CDR1 as SNHLY and CDR2 as FYNNEI. The CDR3 has 16 amino acids. Between the trimmed V and J ends, which lost 2 bases and 4 bases, there was a span of 15 bases. This chain's CDR3 is CASSEMAGAGNQPQHF. The CDR3 coding sequence is TGTGCCAGCAGTGAAATGGCAGGGGCTGGTAATCAGCCCCAGCATTTT.

The chain recombines TRBV7-9 with TRBJ2-7; D perhaps matches TRBD2 (5 bases). CDR3 size: 12 residues. The V gene lost 2 bases and the J gene lost 3 bases, with 5 bases spanning the gap. Germline CDR1 reads SEHNR; CDR2 reads FQNEAQ (reference sequence). CDR3 bases: TGTGCCAGCAGCTTAACTAGCTACGAGCAGTACTTC. Amino acid sequence: CASSLTSYEQYF.

The rearrangement links TRBV6-5 to TRBJ2-3; 7 bases are shared with TRBD1. The CDR3 totals 12 residues. V was pared by 10 bases and J by 5 bases, with 6 bases of the junction left unmatched. Germline CDR1 reads MNHEY; CDR2 reads SVGAGI. In DNA, the CDR3 is TGTGCCACCACCCGGGACAGAGATACGCAGTATTTT. Translating it yields CATTRDRDTQYF.

This chain links TRBV6-5 with TRBJ2-7; 8 nucleotides agree with TRBD2. With V trimmed by 10 bases and J by 0 bases, 8 bases remained unmatched. The CDR3 is 14 residues long. Germline V gene data show CDR1 as MNHEY and CDR2 as SVGAGI. The CDR3 sequence is CATLAGASSYEQYF. The CDR3 DNA sequence: TGTGCCACCCTAGCGGGCGCTAGCTCCTACGAGCAGTACTTC.

The chain has TRBV5-1 and TRBJ2-3, with D tentatively TRBD2 (6 bases). Germline V gives CDR1 SGHRS, CDR2 YFSETQ. The CDR3 is 16 residues long. V was pared by 5 bases and J by 2 bases, with 18 bases between. This CDR3 reads CASSGTGVEATDTQYF. CDR3 sequence (DNA): TGCGCCAGCAGTGGGACGGGGGTGGAGGCCACAGATACGCAGTATTTT.

This clone was detected ten times or more. J is TRBJ2-6 and V is TRBV9; 7 bases map to TRBD2. This CDR3 is 17 amino acids long. CDR1 is SGDLS and CDR2 is YYNGEE in the germline V gene. J was trimmed by 0 bases and V by 3 bases; bases with no gene match: 6. CDR3: CASSAGGVSSGANVLTF. The CDR3 coding sequence is TGTGCCAGCAGCGCTGGGGGGGTTAGCTCTGGGGCCAACGTCCTGACTTTC.

The chain is built from TRBV30 and TRBJ1-4; 7 bases are a match to TRBD1. J was trimmed by 6 bases and V by 4 bases; bases with no gene match: 20. The length of the CDR3 is 18 residues. Germline assignment: CDR1 GTSNPN and CDR2 SVGIG (reference sequence). The CDR3 loop reads CAWNPTDRVVSIDEKLFF. Here the CDR3 DNA reads TGTGCCTGGAACCCCACCGACAGGGTTGTGAGCATCGATGAAAAACTGTTTTTT.

This clone was seen a handful of times. The rearrangement links TRBV7-8 to TRBJ2-7; 11 bases fit TRBD2. Trimming removed 3 bases from V and 2 bases from J; junction bases left unmatched: 6. Germline values: CDR1 SGHVS, CDR2 FQNEAQ. This CDR3 region has 16 residues. The CDR3 here is CASSFRTSGFTYEQYF. CDR3 bases: TGTGCCAGCAGCTTCCGGACTAGCGGGTTTACCTACGAGCAGTACTTC.

This CDR3 reads CASSELAAKNIQYF. The CDR3 nucleotides are TGTGCCAGCAGCGAACTAGCGGCGAAAAACATTCAGTACTTC. The chain is built from TRBV7-9 and TRBJ2-4; 8 nucleotides match TRBD2. CDR1 is SEHNR, CDR2 FQNEAQ, per germline (reference sequence). Trimming removed 5 bases from V and 4 bases from J; junction bases left unmatched: 4. CDR3 size: 14 residues. Based on the CDR3 plus reference TRBV7-9 and TRBJ2-4, the full variable domain is DTGVSQNPRHKITKRGQNVTFRCDPISEHNRLYWYRQTLGQGPEFLTYFQNEAQLEKSRLLSDRFSAERPKGSFSTLEIQRTEQGDSAMYLCASSELAAKNIQYFGAGTRLSVL.